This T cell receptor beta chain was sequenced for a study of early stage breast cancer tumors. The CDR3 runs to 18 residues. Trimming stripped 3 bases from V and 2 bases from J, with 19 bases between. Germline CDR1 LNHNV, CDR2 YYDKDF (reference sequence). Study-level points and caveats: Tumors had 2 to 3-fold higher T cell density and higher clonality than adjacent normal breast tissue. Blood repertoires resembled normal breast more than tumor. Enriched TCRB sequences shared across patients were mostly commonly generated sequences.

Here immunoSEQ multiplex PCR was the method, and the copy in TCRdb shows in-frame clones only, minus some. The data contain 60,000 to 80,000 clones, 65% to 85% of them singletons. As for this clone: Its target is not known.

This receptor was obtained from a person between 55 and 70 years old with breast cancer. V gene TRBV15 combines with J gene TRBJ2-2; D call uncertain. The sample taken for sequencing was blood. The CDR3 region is CATSRGNPREINTGELFF. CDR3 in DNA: TGTGCCACCAGCAGGGGCAACCCCAGAGAAATCAACACCGGGGAGCTGTTTTTT.